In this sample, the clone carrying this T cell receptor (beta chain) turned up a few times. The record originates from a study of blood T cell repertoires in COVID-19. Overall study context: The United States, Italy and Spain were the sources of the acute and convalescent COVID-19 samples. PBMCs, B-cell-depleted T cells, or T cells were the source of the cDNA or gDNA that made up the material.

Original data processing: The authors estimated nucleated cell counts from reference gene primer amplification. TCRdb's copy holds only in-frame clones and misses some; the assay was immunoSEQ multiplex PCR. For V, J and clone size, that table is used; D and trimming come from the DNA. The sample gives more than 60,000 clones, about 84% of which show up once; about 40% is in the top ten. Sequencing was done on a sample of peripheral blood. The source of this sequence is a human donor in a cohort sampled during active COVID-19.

CDR3: CASSYSIRDTRRYNTEAFF. The CDR3 DNA reads TGTGCCAGCAGTTACTCGATCCGGGACACCCGACGGTACAACACTGAAGCTTTCTTT. The genes are TRBV6-2 or TRBV6-3 and TRBJ1-1; tentatively, D is TRBD1 (6 bases). The CDR3 is 19 amino acids. Germline-derived CDR1 and CDR2 are MNHEY and SVGEGT. V lost 0 bases and J lost 2, with 22 bases in between.